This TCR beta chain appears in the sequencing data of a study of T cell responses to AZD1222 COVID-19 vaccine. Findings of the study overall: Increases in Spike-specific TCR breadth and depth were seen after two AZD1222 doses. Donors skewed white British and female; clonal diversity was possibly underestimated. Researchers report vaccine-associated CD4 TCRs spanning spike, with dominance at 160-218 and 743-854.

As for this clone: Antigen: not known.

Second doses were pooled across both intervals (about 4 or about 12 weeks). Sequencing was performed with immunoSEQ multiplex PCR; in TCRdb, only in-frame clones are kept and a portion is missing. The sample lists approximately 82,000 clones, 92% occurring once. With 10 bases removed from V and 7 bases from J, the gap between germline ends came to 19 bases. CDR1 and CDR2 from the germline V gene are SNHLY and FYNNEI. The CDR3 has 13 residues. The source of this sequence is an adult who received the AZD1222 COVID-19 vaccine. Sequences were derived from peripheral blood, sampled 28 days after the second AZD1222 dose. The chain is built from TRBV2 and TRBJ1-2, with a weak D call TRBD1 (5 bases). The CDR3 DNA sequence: TGTGCCACCGGGGGAGGGCCCGCTGGTGGCTACACCTTC. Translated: CATGGGPAGGYTF.